This T cell receptor (beta chain) was sequenced during a study of shared clonotypes between healthy human individuals. As for the study in general: Per donor, CD8 memory used one plate, CD8 naive used two, CD4 memory used three and CD4 naive used three. The study's findings and limits: Between four donors, naive CD4 clonotypes were shared at a level of approximately 5%. Inspection by rarefaction showed sorted-subset sequencing to be incomplete despite large depth.

Libraries were prepared by immunoSEQ multiplex PCR; TCRdb keeps only in-frame clonotypes and omits some of them. The sample yields over 1.5 million clones, under 99% seen once. There are 15 residues in the CDR3. Germline loops: CDR1 SGHDT, CDR2 YYEEEE. The junction had 4 bases not matched to a gene; V was cut back by 4 bases and J by 2 bases. Researchers partitioned CD4+ cells into CD45RA+ naive and CD45RA-negative memory subsets. In its sample, this clone was seen once. No antigen is known for it. This TCR was sampled from a man aged 25-45 years in good health. The chain couples TRBV5-6 to TRBJ1-5, with 9 bases lining up with TRBD1. Sequencing was performed on naive CD4+ T cells sorted from blood. Subset indicated: CD45RA+ positively selected. The CDR3 sequence is CASSVRQGGNQPQHF. CDR3 bases: TGTGCCAGCAGCGTAAGACAGGGGGGCAATCAGCCCCAGCATTTT.